This T cell receptor (beta chain) appears in the sequencing data of a study of blood T cell repertoires in COVID-19. The overall study: T cells, B-cell-depleted T cells, or PBMCs provided the cDNA or gDNA that served as material.

V was shortened by 0 bases and J by 3 bases, with 9 bases between the two germline ends. Germline V gene sequence: CDR1 SGHTA, CDR2 FQGNSA. This CDR3 comprises 15 residues. In the original analysis: Estimates of nucleated cell counts were drawn from the amplification of reference gene primers. TCRdb's table, derived via immunoSEQ multiplex PCR, lists solely in-frame clones and lacks some. Clonal size and the V and J genes are those of that table, whereas D and trimming came from the DNA. The sample records under 100,000 clones, approximately 92% being singletons. The source of this sequence is a woman aged 60-75 years with active COVID-19. This chain connects TRBV7-2 to TRBJ1-5; possible D gene TRBD1, 5 bases. Sequenced input: peripheral blood. The CDR3 DNA follows: TGTGCCAGCAGCTTAGCTAGACAGTTCAATCAGCCCCAGCATTTT. It specifies CASSLARQFNQPQHF.